This T cell receptor (beta chain) was retrieved from a study of technical replicates of blood from several donors. There are 15 residues in the CDR3. Trimming shortened V by 2 bases and J by 0 bases, and 8 bases separated the two germline ends. Germline V gene lookup returns CDR1 MGHRA and CDR2 YSYEKL. Clones were sequenced by immunoSEQ multiplex PCR, and TCRdb holds only the in-frame ones, with some missing. This table has some 60,000 clones, around 92% appearing once. The rearrangement joins TRBV4-1 to TRBJ1-3; D uncertain. The sequenced material came from PBMCs. The receptor was isolated from a human donor in good health. Some clones in this sample may be carry-over from other donors' samples. This CDR3 is CASSQNIHSGNTIYF. CDR3 in DNA: TGCGCCAGCAGCCAAAACATCCACTCTGGAAACACCATATATTTT.